Listed below are T cell receptor beta chains from one sample, sequenced in a study of blood T cell repertoires in COVID-19. Using immunoSEQ multiplex PCR, the repertoire was profiled, and TCRdb retains in-frame clones only, with some absent. The table lists about 120,000 clones, more than 75% of them singletons, with under 5% in the top ten. The sample comprised peripheral blood. The receptors stem from a man in his sixties with acute or convalescent COVID-19. Each CDR3 is given with its conserved first and last residue. A D gene is named only where the DNA matches it firmly. Clone size appears in some rows only: once, few, many, or a class for an expanded clone.

NA	TRBV6-4	NA	TRBJ1-5	TGTGCCAGCAGTCCTTCCGGCGGCTTCAATCAGCCCCAGCATTTT	CASSPSGGFNQPQHF
TRBD1	TRBV5-1	NA	TRBJ1-2	TGCGCCAGCAGCTCGACAGGGGTTGGCTACACCTTC	CASSSTGVGYTF
NA	TRBV7-2	once	TRBJ2-3	TGTGCCAGTTCGCCGACAGCCGTTGTTAGCACAGATACGCAGTATTTT	CASSPTAVVSTDTQYF
TRBD1	TRBV20-1	once	TRBJ1-4	TGCAGTGCTAGTCCGTTGGACAGGGAACATGAAAAACTGTTTTTT	CSASPLDREHEKLFF
NA	TRBV19	once	TRBJ2-1	TGTGCCAGTAGCCCAATAGCGGATTATACCTCCTACAATGAGCAGTTCTTC	CASSPIADYTSYNEQFF
TRBD2	TRBV5-1	NA	TRBJ2-1	TGCGCCAGCAGGCGGGGACTAGCGGTCTACAATGAGCAGTTCTTC	CASRRGLAVYNEQFF
TRBD1	TRBV7-2	NA	TRBJ2-7	TGTGCCAGCAGCTTAGGAGCAGACAGGGGGCGCGAGCAGTACTTC	CASSLGADRGREQYF
TRBD2	TRBV9	NA	TRBJ2-1	TGTGCCAGCAGCGGACCGGGACTAATAGGCAATGAGCAGTTCTTC	CASSGPGLIGNEQFF
NA	TRBV15	NA	TRBJ2-1	TGTGCCACCAGCAGAGCTAGCGATGAGCAGTTCTTC	CATSRASDEQFF
TRBD1	TRBV19	NA	TRBJ1-1	TGTGCCAGTATCGACAGGGAAAGAAAGGGGACTGAAGCTTTCTTT	CASIDRERKGTEAFF
TRBD2	TRBV7-2	once	TRBJ2-2	TGTGCCAGCAGCTTAGTAAGCGGGAGGGCGGCCGGGGAGCTGTTTTTT	CASSLVSGRAAGELFF
NA	TRBV29-1	NA	TRBJ2-7	TGCAGCGTTGAGGCTGGGAGTCCCTACGAGCAGTACTTC	CSVEAGSPYEQYF
NA	TRBV6-5	NA	TRBJ1-6	TGTGCCAGCAGTTTCCGCGGACAGACGATTTCACCCCTCCACTTT	CASSFRGQTISPLHF
NA	TRBV12-3/TRBV12-4	NA	TRBJ1-5	TGTGCCAGCACCTTCTACGTCAATCAGCCCCAGCATTTT	CASTFYVNQPQHF
TRBD1	TRBV5-1	once	TRBJ1-2	TGCGCCAGCAGCTTAGACGGGACAGGGAAATATGGCTACACCTTC	CASSLDGTGKYGYTF
NA	TRBV3-1/TRBV3-2	NA	TRBJ2-5	TGTGCCAGCAGCCCCCGAGCGACGTTCCAAGAGACCCAGTACTTC	CASSPRATFQETQYF
TRBD2	TRBV7-8	NA	TRBJ2-1	TGTGCCAGCAGCCCTTACAGAGCGGGAGGAGGTGAGCAGTTCTTC	CASSPYRAGGGEQFF
TRBD2	TRBV9	few	TRBJ2-7	TGTGCCAGCAGCCCCCCCGGGAGGGTCTCCTACGAGCAGTACTTC	CASSPPGRVSYEQYF
NA	TRBV3-1/TRBV3-2	NA	TRBJ1-2	TGTGCCAGCAGCCAAATCAGGGGCGGCTACACCTTC	CASSQIRGGYTF